This T cell receptor beta chain was recorded in a study of OX40 agonist ivuxolimab in advanced cancers. Produced via immunoSEQ multiplex PCR; TCRdb's table is partial and in-frame only. The table includes about 89,000 clones, approximately 91% detected once. V was pared by 2 bases and J by 7 bases, with 15 bases between. This CDR3 comprises 14 residues. CDR1 and CDR2 from the germline V gene are GTSNPN and SVGIG (reference sequence). The V call is TRBV30, the J call TRBJ2-1; TRBD2 might be the D (5 bases). The clonotype originates from an adult with an advanced solid tumor such as melanoma, head and neck, liver or kidney cancer. The material was CD4+ or CD8+ T cells sorted from blood, obtained in a trial of the OX40 agonist ivuxolimab. CDR3 in amino acids: CAWSISGGLNEQFF. The CDR3 DNA sequence: TGTGCCTGGAGTATAAGCGGAGGTCTGAATGAGCAGTTCTTC.